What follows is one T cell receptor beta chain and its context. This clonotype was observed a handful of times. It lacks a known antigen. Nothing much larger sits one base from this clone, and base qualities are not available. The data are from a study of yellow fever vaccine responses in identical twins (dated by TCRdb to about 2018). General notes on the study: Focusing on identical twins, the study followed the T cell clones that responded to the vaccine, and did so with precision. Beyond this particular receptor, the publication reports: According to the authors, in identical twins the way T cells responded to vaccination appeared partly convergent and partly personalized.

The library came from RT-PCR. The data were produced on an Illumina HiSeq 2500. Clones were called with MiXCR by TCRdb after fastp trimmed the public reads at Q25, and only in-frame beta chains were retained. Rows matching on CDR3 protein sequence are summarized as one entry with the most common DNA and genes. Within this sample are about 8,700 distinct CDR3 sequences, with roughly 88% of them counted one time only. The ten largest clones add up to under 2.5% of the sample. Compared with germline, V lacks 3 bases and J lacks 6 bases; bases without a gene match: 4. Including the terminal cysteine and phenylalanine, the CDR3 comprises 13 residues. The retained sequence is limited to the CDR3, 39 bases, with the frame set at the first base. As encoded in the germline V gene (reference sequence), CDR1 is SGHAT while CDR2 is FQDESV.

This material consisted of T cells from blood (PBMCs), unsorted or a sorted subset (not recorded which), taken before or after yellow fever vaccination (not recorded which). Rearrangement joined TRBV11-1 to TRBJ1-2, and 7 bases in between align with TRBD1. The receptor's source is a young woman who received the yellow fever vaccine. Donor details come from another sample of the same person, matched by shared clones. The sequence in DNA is TGTGCCAGCAGCTTTGGACAGGTGGATGGCTACACCTTC. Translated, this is CASSFGQVDGYTF.